The present T cell receptor beta chain was sequenced within a study of shared clonotypes between healthy human individuals. Study-wide background: CD4 naive and memory got three plates each, CD8 naive two, CD8 memory one. Study-wide results and limits: Depth was large, yet rarefaction showed that sorted-subset sequencing was incomplete. The study generally estimated greater richness for naive than memory subsets. Shared across a few donors were around 5% of the naive CD4 clonotypes.

As for this clone: Its specificity is not known.

Measured with immunoSEQ multiplex PCR; TCRdb has only the in-frame clones, and not every one. The table records approximately 2,200,000 clones, approximately 94% of them present only once. This CDR3 spans 13 amino acids. Trimming pared 1 base from V and 4 bases from J, leaving 8 bases between. The germline V gene encodes CDR1 SGDLS and CDR2 YYNGEE. Naivety among CD8 cells was defined by CD45RO negativity and positive CCR7 selection, thereby excluding terminally differentiated effector memory CD45RA+ cells. The V and J genes are TRBV9 and TRBJ1-2, with no clear D. The clonotype originates from a man younger than 30 in good health. Some clones in this sample may be carry-over from other donors' samples. Source material: naive CD8+ T cells from PBMCs. This CDR3 is CASSVSGPYGYTF. The CDR3 DNA is TGTGCCAGCAGCGTATCAGGTCCCTATGGCTACACCTTC.